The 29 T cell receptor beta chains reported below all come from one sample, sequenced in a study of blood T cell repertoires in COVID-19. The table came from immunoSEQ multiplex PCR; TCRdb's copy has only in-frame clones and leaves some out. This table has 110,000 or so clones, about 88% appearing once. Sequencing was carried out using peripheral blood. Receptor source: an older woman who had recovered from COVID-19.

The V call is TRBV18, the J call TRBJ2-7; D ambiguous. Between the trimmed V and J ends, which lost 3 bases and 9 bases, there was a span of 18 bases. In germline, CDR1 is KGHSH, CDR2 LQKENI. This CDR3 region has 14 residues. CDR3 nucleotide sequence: TGTGCCAGCTCACCGACCCCCATCCGGTCAGGGCAGTACTTC. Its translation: CASSPTPIRSGQYF.

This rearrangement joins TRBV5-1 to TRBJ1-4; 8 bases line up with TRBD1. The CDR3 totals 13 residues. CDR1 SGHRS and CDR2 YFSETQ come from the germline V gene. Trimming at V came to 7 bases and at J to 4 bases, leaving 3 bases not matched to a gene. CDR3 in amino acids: CASGQGLNEKLFF. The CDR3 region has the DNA TGCGCCAGCGGACAGGGACTTAATGAAAAACTGTTTTTT.

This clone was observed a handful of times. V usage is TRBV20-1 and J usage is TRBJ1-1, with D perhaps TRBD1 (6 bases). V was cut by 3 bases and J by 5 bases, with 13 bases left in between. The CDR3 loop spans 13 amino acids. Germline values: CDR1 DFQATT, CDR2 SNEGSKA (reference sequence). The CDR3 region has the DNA TGCAGTGCTAGTAAGCGGGGGCAAACTGAAGCTTTCTTT. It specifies CSASKRGQTEAFF.

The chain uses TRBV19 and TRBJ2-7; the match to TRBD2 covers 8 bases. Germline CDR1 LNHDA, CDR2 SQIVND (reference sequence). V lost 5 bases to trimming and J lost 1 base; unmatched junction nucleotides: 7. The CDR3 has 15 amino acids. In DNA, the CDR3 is TGTGCCAGTAGTCCCACTAGCGGACTATCCTACGAGCAGTACTTC. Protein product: CASSPTSGLSYEQYF.

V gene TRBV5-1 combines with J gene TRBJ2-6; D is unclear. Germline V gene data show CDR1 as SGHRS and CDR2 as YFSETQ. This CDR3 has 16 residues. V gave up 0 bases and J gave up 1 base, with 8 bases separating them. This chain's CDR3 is CASSLDGGSGANVLTF. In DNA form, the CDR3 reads TGCGCCAGCAGCTTGGATGGCGGTTCTGGGGCCAACGTCCTGACTTTC.

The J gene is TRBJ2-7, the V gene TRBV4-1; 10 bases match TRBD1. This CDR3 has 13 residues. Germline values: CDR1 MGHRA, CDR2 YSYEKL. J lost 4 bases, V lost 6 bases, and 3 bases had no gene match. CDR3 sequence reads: CASSWDRGYEQYF. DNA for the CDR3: TGCGCCAGCAGTTGGGACAGGGGATACGAGCAGTACTTC.

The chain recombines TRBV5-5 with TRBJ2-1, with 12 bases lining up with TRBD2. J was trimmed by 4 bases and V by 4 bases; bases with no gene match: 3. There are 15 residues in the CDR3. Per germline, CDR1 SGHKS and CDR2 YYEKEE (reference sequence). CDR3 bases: TGTGCCAGCAGCCCCGGACTAGCGGGGTACAATGAGCAGTTCTTC. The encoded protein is CASSPGLAGYNEQFF.

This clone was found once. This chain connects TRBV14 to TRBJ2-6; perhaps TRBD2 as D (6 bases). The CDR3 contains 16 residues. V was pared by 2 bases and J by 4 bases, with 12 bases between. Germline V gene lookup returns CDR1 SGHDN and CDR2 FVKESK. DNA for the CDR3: TGTGCCAGCAGCCAACAGCCAGGAGGGGGGGCCAACGTCCTGACTTTC. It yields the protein CASSQQPGGGANVLTF.

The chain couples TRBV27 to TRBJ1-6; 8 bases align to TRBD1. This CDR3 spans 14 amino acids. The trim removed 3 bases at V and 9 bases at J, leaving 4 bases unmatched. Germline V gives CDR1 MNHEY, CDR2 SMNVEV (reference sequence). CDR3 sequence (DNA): TGTGCCAGCAGTTTGGACAGGGTGGGTTCACCCCTCCACTTT. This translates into CASSLDRVGSPLHF.

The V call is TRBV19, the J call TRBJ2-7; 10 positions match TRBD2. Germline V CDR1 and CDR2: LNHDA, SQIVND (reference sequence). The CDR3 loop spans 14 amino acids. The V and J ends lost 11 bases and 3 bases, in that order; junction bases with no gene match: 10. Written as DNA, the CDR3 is TGTGCCGGAACGCGGACTAGCGGAAACTACGAGCAGTACTTC. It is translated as CAGTRTSGNYEQYF. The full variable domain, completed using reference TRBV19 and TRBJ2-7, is DGGITQSPKYLFRKEGQNVTLSCEQNLNHDAMYWYRQDPGQGLRLIYYSQIVNDFQKGDIAEGYSVSREKKESFPLTVTSAQKNPTAFYLCAGTRTSGNYEQYFGPGTRLTVT.

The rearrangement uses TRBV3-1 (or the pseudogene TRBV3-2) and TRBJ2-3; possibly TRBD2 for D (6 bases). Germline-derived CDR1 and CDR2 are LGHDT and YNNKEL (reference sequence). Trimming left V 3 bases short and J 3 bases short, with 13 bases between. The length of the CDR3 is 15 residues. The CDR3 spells CASSQRSRGTDTQYF. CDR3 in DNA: TGTGCCAGCAGCCAGAGGTCGCGGGGTACAGATACGCAGTATTTT.

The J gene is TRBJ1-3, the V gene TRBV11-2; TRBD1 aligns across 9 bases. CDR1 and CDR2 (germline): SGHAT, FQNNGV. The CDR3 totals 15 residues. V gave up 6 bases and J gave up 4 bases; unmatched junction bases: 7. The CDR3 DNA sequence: TGTGCCAGCAGTCGGGACAGGGTCACCGGAAACACCATATATTTT. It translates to CASSRDRVTGNTIYF.

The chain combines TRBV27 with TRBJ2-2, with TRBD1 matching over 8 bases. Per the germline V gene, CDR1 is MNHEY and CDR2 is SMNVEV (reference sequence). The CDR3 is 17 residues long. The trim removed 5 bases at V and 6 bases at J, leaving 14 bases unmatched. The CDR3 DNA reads TGTGCCAGCAGTCCCCGGACAGGGAAGATTGGTGCCGGGGAGCTGTTTTTT. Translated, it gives CASSPRTGKIGAGELFF.

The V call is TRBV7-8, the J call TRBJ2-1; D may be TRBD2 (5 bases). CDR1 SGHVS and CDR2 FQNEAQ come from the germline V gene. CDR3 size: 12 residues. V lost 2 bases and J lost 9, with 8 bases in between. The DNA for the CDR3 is TGTGCCAGCAGCTTAAGACTAACTGAGCAGTTCTTC. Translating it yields CASSLRLTEQFF.

The CDR3 region has the DNA TGTGCCAGCCTTACTTCAGGGTGGGGTGAAGCTTTCTTT. Its translation is CASLTSGWGEAFF. This chain connects TRBV12-3 or TRBV12-4 to TRBJ1-1, with D possibly TRBD1 on 5 matching bases. V was cut by 8 bases and J by 7 bases, with 17 bases left in between. There are 13 residues in the CDR3.

The CDR3 region is CATSDAGGASWYGYTF. The DNA of the CDR3 is TGTGCCACCAGTGATGCAGGGGGCGCATCATGGTATGGCTACACCTTC. The J gene is TRBJ1-2, the V gene TRBV24-1; 8 positions match TRBD1. This CDR3 is 16 amino acids long. Germline V lookup: CDR1 KGHDR, CDR2 SFDVKD. J lost 5 bases, V lost 3 bases, and 10 bases had no gene match.

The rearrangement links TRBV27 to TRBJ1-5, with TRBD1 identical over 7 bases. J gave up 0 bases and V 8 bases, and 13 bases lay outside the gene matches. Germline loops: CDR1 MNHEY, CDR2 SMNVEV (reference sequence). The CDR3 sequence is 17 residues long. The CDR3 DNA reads TGTGCCAGCTCTTACAGAGGGACAGATTATAGCAATCAGCCCCAGCATTTT. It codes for CASSYRGTDYSNQPQHF.

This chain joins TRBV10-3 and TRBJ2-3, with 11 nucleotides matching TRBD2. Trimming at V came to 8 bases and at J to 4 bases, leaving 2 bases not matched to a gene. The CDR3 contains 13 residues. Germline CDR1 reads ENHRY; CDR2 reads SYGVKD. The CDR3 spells CAILAGGSDTQYF. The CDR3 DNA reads TGTGCCATCCTAGCGGGAGGATCAGATACGCAGTATTTT.

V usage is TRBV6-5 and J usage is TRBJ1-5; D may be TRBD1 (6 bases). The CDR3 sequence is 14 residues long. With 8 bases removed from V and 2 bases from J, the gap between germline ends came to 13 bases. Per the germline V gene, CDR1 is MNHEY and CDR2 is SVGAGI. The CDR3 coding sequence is TGTGCCAGCTCTAGCGGGGGCGGCAATCAGCCCCAGCATTTT. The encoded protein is CASSSGGGNQPQHF.

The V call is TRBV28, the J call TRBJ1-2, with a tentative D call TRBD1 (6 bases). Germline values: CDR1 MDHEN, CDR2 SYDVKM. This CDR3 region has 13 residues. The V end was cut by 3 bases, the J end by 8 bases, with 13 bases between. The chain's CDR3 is CASSFGGGPGYTF. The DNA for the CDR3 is TGTGCCAGCAGTTTTGGGGGGGGCCCAGGCTACACCTTC.

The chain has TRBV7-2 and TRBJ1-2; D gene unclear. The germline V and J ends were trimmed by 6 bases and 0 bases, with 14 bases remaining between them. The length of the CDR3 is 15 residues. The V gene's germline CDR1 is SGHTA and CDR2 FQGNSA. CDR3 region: CASSQAQEANYGYTF. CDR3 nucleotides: TGTGCCAGCAGTCAAGCCCAGGAGGCTAACTATGGCTACACCTTC.

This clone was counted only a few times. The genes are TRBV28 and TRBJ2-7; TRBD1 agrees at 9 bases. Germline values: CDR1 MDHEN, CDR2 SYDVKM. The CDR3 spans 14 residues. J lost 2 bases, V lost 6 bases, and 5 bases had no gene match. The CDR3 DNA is TGTGCCAGCAGCGATTGGACAGGGGCCTACGAGCAGTACTTC. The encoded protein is CASSDWTGAYEQYF.

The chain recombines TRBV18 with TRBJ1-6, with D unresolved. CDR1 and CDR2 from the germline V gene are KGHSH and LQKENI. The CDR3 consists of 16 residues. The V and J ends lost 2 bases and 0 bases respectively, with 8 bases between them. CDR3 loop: CASSPMGSSYNSPLHF. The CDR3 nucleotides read TGTGCCAGCTCACCAATGGGGAGCTCCTATAATTCACCCCTCCACTTT.

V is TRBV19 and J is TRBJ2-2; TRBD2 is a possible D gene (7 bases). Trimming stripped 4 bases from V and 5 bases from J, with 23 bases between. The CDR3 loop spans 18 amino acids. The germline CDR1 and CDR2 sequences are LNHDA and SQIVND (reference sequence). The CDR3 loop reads CASSSRAGRGAETGELFF. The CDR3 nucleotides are TGTGCCAGTAGTAGCCGGGCAGGACGGGGGGCCGAAACCGGGGAGCTGTTTTTT.

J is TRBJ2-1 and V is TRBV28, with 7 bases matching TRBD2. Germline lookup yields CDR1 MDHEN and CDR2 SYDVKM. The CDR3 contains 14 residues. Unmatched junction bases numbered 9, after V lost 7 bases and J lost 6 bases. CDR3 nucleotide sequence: TGTGCCAGCATCCTGGGGGGGGATAGCAATGAGCAGTTCTTC. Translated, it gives CASILGGDSNEQFF.

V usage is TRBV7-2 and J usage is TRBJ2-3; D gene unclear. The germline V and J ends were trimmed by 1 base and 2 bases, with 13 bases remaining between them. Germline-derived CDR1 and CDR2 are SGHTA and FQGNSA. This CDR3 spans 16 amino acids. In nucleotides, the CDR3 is TGTGCCAGCAGCTTAGGGCACAACCTCCCCACAGATACGCAGTATTTT. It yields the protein CASSLGHNLPTDTQYF.

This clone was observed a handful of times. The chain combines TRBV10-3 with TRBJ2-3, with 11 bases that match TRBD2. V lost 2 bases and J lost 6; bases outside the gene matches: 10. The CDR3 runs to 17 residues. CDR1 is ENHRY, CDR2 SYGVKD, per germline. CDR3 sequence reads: CAISENRLAGLWDTQYF. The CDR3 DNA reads TGTGCCATCAGTGAGAATAGACTAGCGGGGTTGTGGGATACGCAGTATTTT.

This chain's CDR3 is CASSDHPDRANTEAFF. The CDR3 region has the DNA TGTGCCAGTAGCGACCACCCGGACAGGGCGAACACTGAAGCTTTCTTT. V and J are TRBV19 and TRBJ1-1; 8 positions match TRBD1. CDR3 length: 16 residues. From germline, CDR1 is LNHDA and CDR2 SQIVND (reference sequence). V lost 6 bases and J lost 1; bases outside the gene matches: 10.

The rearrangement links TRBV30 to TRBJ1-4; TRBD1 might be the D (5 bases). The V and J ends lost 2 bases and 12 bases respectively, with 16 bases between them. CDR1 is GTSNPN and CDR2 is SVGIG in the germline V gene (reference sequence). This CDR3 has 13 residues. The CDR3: CAWSPRGEGELFF. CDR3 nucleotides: TGTGCCTGGAGTCCACGAGGGGAGGGTGAACTGTTTTTT.